These T cell receptor beta chains were read from a single sample in a study of blood T cell repertoires in COVID-19. Some clones are missing from TCRdb's copy, which holds only in-frame ones; the method was immunoSEQ multiplex PCR. The repertoire holds around 100,000 clones, with roughly 90% as singletons. The sample consisted of peripheral blood. The origin of the receptors is a man aged 50-60 years with COVID-19, enrolled during active disease. CDR3s leave out the opening cysteine and the closing phenylalanine or tryptophan.

v_call	j_call	cdr3_aa
TRBV20-1	TRBJ1-5	SASRQGYQPQH
TRBV7-2	TRBJ2-7	ASSFGPSGFYSYEQY
TRBV28	TRBJ1-1	ASSLSPGVNSF
TRBV18	TRBJ1-5	ASSIQGFNQPQH
TRBV19	TRBJ2-7	ASSPGLAEEQY
TRBV12-3/TRBV12-4	TRBJ1-3	ASSFVSGNTIY
TRBV13	TRBJ1-1	ASSLGTAKNTEAF
TRBV5-1	TRBJ1-1	ASSPPSWNTEAF
TRBV6-6	TRBJ2-3	ASSPPTSGGADTQY
TRBV6-4	TRBJ1-2	ASSKPGTPDFYGYT
TRBV9	TRBJ2-2	ASSVKPGGSTGELF
TRBV5-4	TRBJ1-2	ASSLMGGINYGYT
TRBV4-1	TRBJ2-1	ASSQRGLFSDDEQF
TRBV6-5	TRBJ1-5	ASRRTGVQPQH
TRBV5-1	TRBJ1-1	ASSLGWTGNTEAF
TRBV5-8	TRBJ2-2	ASSGGTGNGELF
TRBV2	TRBJ2-7	ASSAMLSRDSYEQY
TRBV19	TRBJ2-1	ASSRAGRYNEQF
TRBV3-1/TRBV3-2	TRBJ1-1	ASSQDRTGEAF
TRBV9	TRBJ2-2	ASSERLALSGGGELF
TRBV6-9	TRBJ1-5	ASSYYNPGWVPNQPQH
TRBV30	TRBJ1-4	AWSVGADEKLF
TRBV6-5	TRBJ1-6	ASSYSTPRNSPLH
TRBV6-5	TRBJ1-1	ASSSVGLEAF
TRBV20-1	TRBJ2-7	SASTLRGPTYEQY
TRBV20-1	TRBJ1-1	KGLSGTEAF
TRBV19	TRBJ1-3	ASSFSGTSSSGNTIY
TRBV4-1	TRBJ1-2	ASSQEDRGAGGYT
TRBV4-3	TRBJ1-4	ASSQGSFGTANEKLF
TRBV5-8	TRBJ1-2	ASSLAGRSIYGYT
TRBV4-2	TRBJ2-7	ASSQPGLGTYEQY
TRBV6-2/TRBV6-3	TRBJ2-7	ASSYLRTGGSLYEQY
TRBV29-1	TRBJ1-1	SVASEYGGSGKAF
TRBV29-1	TRBJ1-1	SVGDRGPAF
TRBV9	TRBJ2-1	ASSVEAFSYNEQF
TRBV24-1	TRBJ1-1	ATRGRGAYDTEAF
TRBV6-5	TRBJ1-2	ASSYSLDRGRGYT
TRBV3-1/TRBV3-2	TRBJ1-2	ASSQSLGRGYGYT
TRBV4-3	TRBJ1-2	ASSQDYGTVNYGYT